Below, 22 T cell receptor beta chains from the same sample are listed, as sequenced in a study of T cell changes during pregnancy in multiple sclerosis. Profiling relied on immunoSEQ multiplex PCR, and the TCRdb table lists in-frame clones only, not all of them. The table records around 48,000 clones, roughly 88% of them present only once. The sequencing used CD4+ T cells from peripheral blood mononuclear cells, collected in the second trimester of pregnancy. The source of these receptors is a female donor with multiple sclerosis, enrolled in a pregnancy study.

V usage is TRBV28 and J usage is TRBJ1-2; D possibly corresponds to TRBD1 (5 bases). Trimming cost V 3 bases and J 8 bases, with 13 bases left between them. This CDR3 has 13 amino acids. Germline V gives CDR1 MDHEN, CDR2 SYDVKM. As DNA, the CDR3 is TGTGCCAGCAGTTTGGGGGAGGAGGGCGGCTACACCTTC. This encodes CASSLGEEGGYTF.

The chain links TRBV28 to TRBJ2-3; the D gene is possibly TRBD2 (6 bases). CDR3 length: 13 amino acids. V shed 6 bases and J shed 5 bases, with 12 bases lying between them. The germline V gene has CDR1 MDHEN and CDR2 SYDVKM. CDR3: CASSIGTEDTQYF. CDR3 nucleotides: TGTGCCAGCAGCATAGGGACTGAAGATACGCAGTATTTT.

The rearrangement joins TRBV30 to TRBJ1-4; no clear D gene. This CDR3 spans 15 amino acids. Per germline, CDR1 GTSNPN and CDR2 SVGIG (reference sequence). V gave up 1 base and J gave up 3 bases, with 12 bases separating them. For the CDR3, the DNA is TGTGCCTGGAGTGGAGGGTTAGGAGCTAATGAAAAACTGTTTTTT. It codes for CAWSGGLGANEKLFF.

This clone occurred once. The chain joins TRBV5-1 to TRBJ2-7, with 7 nucleotides matching TRBD1. V shed 0 bases and J 0 bases; nucleotides not matched to a gene: 3. The germline V gene has CDR1 SGHRS and CDR2 YFSETQ. The CDR3 spans 15 residues. The CDR3 DNA follows: TGCGCCAGCAGCTTGGGTGGACAGGCCTCCTACGAGCAGTACTTC. Its protein is CASSLGGQASYEQYF.

This clone was seen once. The V call is TRBV6-5, the J call TRBJ2-7, with D tentatively TRBD1 (6 bases). V lost 8 bases to trimming and J lost 5 bases, with 13 bases between them. Germline values: CDR1 MNHEY, CDR2 SVGAGI. The CDR3 consists of 12 residues. In DNA, the CDR3 is TGTGCCAGCGGCAGGGGAAGGAACGAGCAGTACTTC. Amino acid sequence: CASGRGRNEQYF.

The sample holds one count of this clone. This chain links TRBV9 with TRBJ2-1; D possibly corresponds to TRBD2 (6 bases). CDR1 SGDLS and CDR2 YYNGEE come from the germline V gene. The germline V and J ends were trimmed by 6 bases and 13 bases, with 14 bases remaining between them. The CDR3 has 11 residues. CDR3 sequence (DNA): TGTGCCAGCACCACGGGCGGGATACAGTTCTTC. This encodes CASTTGGIQFF.

This clone was found a few times. The rearrangement joins TRBV9 to TRBJ2-7, with 9 bases matching TRBD2. The CDR3 loop spans 14 amino acids. Trimming removed 4 bases from V and 5 bases from J; junction bases left unmatched: 7. Germline assignment: CDR1 SGDLS and CDR2 YYNGEE. In DNA, the CDR3 is TGTGCCAGCAGCCCAGGGACTAGCCAGAACGAGCAGTACTTC. It encodes CASSPGTSQNEQYF.

The chain employs TRBV19 and TRBJ2-7, with TRBD2 identical over 10 bases. CDR1 and CDR2 (germline): LNHDA, SQIVND (reference sequence). The CDR3 sequence is 17 residues long. J lost 6 bases, V lost 1 base, and 12 bases had no gene match. The CDR3 bases are TGTGCCAGTAGTATAGCGTCTAGCGGGAGCGAGGCGCGCGAGCAGTACTTC. This codes for CASSIASSGSEAREQYF.

V gene TRBV9 combines with J gene TRBJ2-5, with TRBD2 as a possible D gene (6 bases). Between the trimmed V and J ends, which lost 1 base and 2 bases, there was a span of 15 bases. The CDR3 length is 16 residues. CDR1 is SGDLS, CDR2 YYNGEE, per germline. Written as DNA, the CDR3 is TGTGCCAGCAGCGTAAGGGGAGCGGGTCATCAAGAGACCCAGTACTTC. This gives the protein CASSVRGAGHQETQYF. The whole variable domain, filled in from reference TRBV9 and TRBJ2-5, reads DSGVTQTPKHLITATGQRVTLRCSPRSGDLSVYWYQQSLDQGLQFLIQYYNGEERAKGNILERFSAQQFPDLHSELNLSSLELGDSALYFCASSVRGAGHQETQYFGPGTRLLVL.

This clone was seen just once. The chain recombines TRBV13 with TRBJ2-3, with no clear D. The CDR3 loop spans 15 amino acids. V lost 5 bases and J 0 bases, leaving 12 bases between the germline ends. CDR1 PRHDT and CDR2 FYEKMQ come from the germline V gene (reference sequence). The CDR3 region has the DNA TGTGCCAGCAGCCCCCGTATCCTTAGCACAGATACGCAGTATTTT. Encoded protein: CASSPRILSTDTQYF.

In DNA, the CDR3 is TGTGCCAGCAGTGACCGGGTGAGCTCCTACAATGAGCAGTTCTTC. This encodes CASSDRVSSYNEQFF. J is TRBJ2-1 and V is TRBV2; D gene uncertain. The V gene lost 3 bases and the J gene lost 0 bases, with 9 bases spanning the gap. The CDR3 length is 15 residues. The V gene's germline CDR1 is SNHLY and CDR2 FYNNEI.

A single count supports this clone. V and J are TRBV6-5 and TRBJ2-2; D is undetermined. The CDR3 runs to 14 residues. The ends were cut back, 5 bases at V and 1 base at J, with 8 bases in the middle. Germline V CDR1 and CDR2: MNHEY, SVGAGI. The CDR3 DNA reads as TGTGCCAGCAGTCCTACGTGGAACACCGGGGAGCTGTTTTTT. The encoded protein is CASSPTWNTGELFF.

The chain employs TRBV2 and TRBJ2-2, with D possibly matching TRBD1 (5 bases). In germline, CDR1 is SNHLY, CDR2 FYNNEI. V lost 8 bases to trimming and J lost 0 bases, with 10 bases between them. The CDR3 has 14 amino acids. The CDR3 coding sequence is TGTGCCAGCGTCCGGACAACGAACACCGGGGAGCTGTTTTTT. Encoded protein: CASVRTTNTGELFF.

The rearrangement joins TRBV9 to TRBJ1-1; 7 bases align to TRBD1. CDR1 and CDR2 from the germline V gene are SGDLS and YYNGEE. This CDR3 region has 14 residues. The ends lost 3 bases at V and 0 bases at J; junction bases unmatched: 2. The CDR3 nucleotides read TGTGCCAGCAGCGCAGGGGGTCTGAACACTGAAGCTTTCTTT. It codes for CASSAGGLNTEAFF.

The CDR3 coding sequence is TGTGCCAGCAGTTCTTTTGCAGGGGGTTTTCAGCCCCAGCATTTT. Translation: CASSSFAGGFQPQHF. The chain uses TRBV28 and TRBJ1-5, with 7 bases fitting TRBD1. In germline, CDR1 is MDHEN, CDR2 SYDVKM. V lost 4 bases to trimming and J lost 6 bases; unmatched junction nucleotides: 9. This CDR3 is 15 amino acids long.

The genes are TRBV7-9 and TRBJ2-3; maybe TRBD2 (5 bases). The germline CDR1 and CDR2 sequences are SEHNR and FQNEAQ (reference sequence). Trimming left V 4 bases short and J 11 bases short, with 13 bases between. This CDR3 comprises 12 residues. The CDR3 here is CASSSTSRVQYF. The CDR3 nucleotides are TGTGCCAGCAGCTCCACTAGTAGGGTGCAGTATTTT.

This chain links TRBV2 with TRBJ1-5, with 7 nucleotides matching TRBD1. The CDR3 runs to 13 residues. The V gene end was trimmed by 11 bases and the J gene end by 6 bases; junction bases not matched to a gene: 10. Germline CDR1 is SNHLY and CDR2 is FYNNEI. DNA for the CDR3: TGTGCCGGAACAGGGGAAAGGTCTCAGCCCCAGCATTTT. As protein: CAGTGERSQPQHF.

This clone was seen a few times. The J gene is TRBJ1-1, the V gene TRBV2, with 8 nucleotides matching TRBD1. CDR1 is SNHLY, CDR2 FYNNEI, per germline. The CDR3 extends over 12 amino acids. The ends lost 4 bases at V and 6 bases at J; junction bases unmatched: 1. This chain's CDR3 is CASSGDRSEAFF. CDR3 DNA sequence: TGTGCCAGCAGTGGGGACAGGTCTGAAGCTTTCTTT. Full variable domain (remainder filled in from reference TRBV2 and TRBJ1-1): EPEVTQTPSHQVTQMGQEVILRCVPISNHLYFYWYRQILGQKVEFLVSFYNNEISEKSEIFDDQFSVERPDGSNFTLKIRSTKLEDSAMYFCASSGDRSEAFFGQGTRLTVV.

This sequence joins TRBV11-3 and TRBJ1-5; unclear D gene. The CDR3 totals 15 residues. Trimming left V 0 bases short and J 6 bases short, with 12 bases between. Germline CDR1 SGHNT, CDR2 YENEEA. The CDR3 sequence is CASSLDSGRSQPQHF. The CDR3 nucleotides read TGTGCCAGCAGCTTAGATTCGGGAAGGAGTCAGCCCCAGCATTTT. Complete variable domain (other parts from reference TRBV11-3 and TRBJ1-5): EAGVVQSPRYKIIEKKQPVAFWCNPISGHNTLYWYLQNLGQGPELLIRYENEEAVDDSQLPKDRFSAERLKGVDSTLKIQPAELGDSAVYLCASSLDSGRSQPQHFGDGTRLSIL.

The chain employs TRBV7-2 and TRBJ2-7, with D possibly TRBD1 on 6 matching bases. Germline V lookup: CDR1 SGHTA, CDR2 FQGNSA. The CDR3 totals 13 residues. Trimming stripped 6 bases from V and 5 bases from J, with 14 bases between. CDR3 region: CASSRYRANEQYF. CDR3 sequence (DNA): TGTGCCAGCAGTCGCTACAGGGCTAACGAGCAGTACTTC.

The table lists this clone with a few counts. This chain connects TRBV5-4 to TRBJ2-1; a possible D gene is TRBD2 (6 bases). Germline CDR1 reads SGHNT; CDR2 reads YYREEE (reference sequence). This CDR3 is 15 amino acids long. Between the trimmed V and J ends, which lost 6 bases and 3 bases, there was a span of 16 bases. The CDR3, as DNA: TGTGCCAGCACCACTCTAGCGAACGGCTACAATGAGCAGTTCTTC. Translated, it gives CASTTLANGYNEQFF.

This clone was seen only a few times. The chain is built from TRBV11-2 and TRBJ2-1, with D possibly being TRBD2 (7 bases). The germline gives CDR1 SGHAT, CDR2 FQNNGV. The CDR3 sequence is 14 residues long. Between the trimmed V and J ends, which lost 6 bases and 6 bases, there was a span of 15 bases. CDR3 nucleotides: TGTGCCAGCAGGGGGGGCGGGGGCATCAATGAGCAGTTCTTC. Translation: CASRGGGGINEQFF. Supplemented by reference TRBV11-2 and TRBJ2-1, the full variable domain reads EAGVAQSPRYKIIEKRQSVAFWCNPISGHATLYWYQQILGQGPKLLIQFQNNGVVDDSQLPKDRFSAERLKGVDSTLKIQPAKLEDSAVYLCASRGGGGINEQFFGPGTRLTVL.